What follows are 25 T cell receptor beta chains derived from one specimen sequenced in a study of cytomegalovirus exposure and HLA in healthy donors. The PCR made use of 60 Vbeta and 13 Jbeta primers. The protocol was immunoSEQ multiplex PCR, while the TCRdb copy is restricted to in-frame clones and leaves out a portion. The sample has fewer than 350,000 clones; approximately 90% are singletons. The sequenced material came from PBMCs. Receptors originate from a young woman in good health and CMV-seronegative.

V is TRBV7-8 and J is TRBJ2-7, with 7 bases matching TRBD2. V trimming: 5 bases; J trimming: 3 bases; junction bases outside the gene matches: 4. Germline CDR1 SGHVS, CDR2 FQNEAQ. The CDR3 consists of 13 residues. CDR3 protein: CASSLRDYYEQYF. CDR3 DNA: TGTGCCAGCAGCCTACGGGACTACTACGAGCAGTACTTC.

The J gene is TRBJ1-1, the V gene TRBV19; 7 bases align to TRBD1. Unmatched junction bases numbered 10, after V lost 5 bases and J lost 4 bases. CDR1 and CDR2 (germline): LNHDA, SQIVND (reference sequence). The CDR3 loop spans 15 amino acids. The DNA of the CDR3 is TGTGCCAGTAGTTCCCTAACAGGGGCCAGCACTGAAGCTTTCTTT. Translated, it gives CASSSLTGASTEAFF.

For the CDR3, the DNA is TGTGCCAGTAGTATATATTCTGACAAATCCTACGAGCAGTACTTC. Its protein product is CASSIYSDKSYEQYF. The gene calls are TRBV19 and TRBJ2-7, with no clear D. V was trimmed by 2 bases and J by 1 base, leaving 12 bases between them. The germline V gene encodes CDR1 LNHDA and CDR2 SQIVND (reference sequence). CDR3 size: 15 residues. The full variable domain, in which reference TRBV19 and TRBJ2-7 provide the parts outside the CDR3, is DGGITQSPKYLFRKEGQNVTLSCEQNLNHDAMYWYRQDPGQGLRLIYYSQIVNDFQKGDIAEGYSVSREKKESFPLTVTSAQKNPTAFYLCASSIYSDKSYEQYFGPGTRLTVT.

This chain connects TRBV5-6 to TRBJ2-1; tentatively, D is TRBD1 (6 bases). Trimming took 3 bases from V and 6 from J, leaving 19 bases between them. Germline values: CDR1 SGHDT, CDR2 YYEEEE. CDR3 size: 16 residues. This CDR3 is CASSWGLGQIVNEQFF. The CDR3 DNA reads TGTGCCAGCAGCTGGGGCCTTGGACAGATAGTCAATGAGCAGTTCTTC.

This clone is a singleton in its sample. This chain connects TRBV19 to TRBJ2-7; TRBD2 aligns across 10 bases. The CDR3 spans 14 residues. Germline lookup yields CDR1 LNHDA and CDR2 SQIVND (reference sequence). With V trimmed by 2 bases and J by 6 bases, 4 bases remained unmatched. The CDR3 reads CASSILAGAGEQYF. The CDR3, as DNA: TGTGCCAGTAGTATACTAGCGGGGGCGGGCGAGCAGTACTTC.

This chain links TRBV27 with TRBJ1-1; D unclear. Trimming pared 6 bases from V and 7 bases from J, leaving 6 bases between. Germline V gives CDR1 MNHEY, CDR2 SMNVEV (reference sequence). The CDR3 has 10 amino acids. The CDR3, as DNA: TGTGCCAGCAGCGTTAGTGAAGCTTTCTTT. Translating it yields CASSVSEAFF.

About this clone: Other DNA sequences of this sample code for an identical CDR3. This chain connects TRBV15 to TRBJ1-5; weak D call: TRBD1 (6 bases). The V gene lost 0 bases and the J gene lost 5 bases, with 14 bases spanning the gap. CDR1 and CDR2 (germline): LNHNV, YYDKDF (reference sequence). The CDR3 is 16 amino acids. The CDR3 reads CATSRDWTGGHQPQHF. The CDR3 DNA sequence: TGTGCCACCAGCAGAGATTGGACCGGGGGGCATCAGCCCCAGCATTTT.

This chain links TRBV15 with TRBJ1-5, with TRBD1 as a possible D gene (5 bases). Germline V CDR1 and CDR2: LNHNV, YYDKDF (reference sequence). V lost 1 base and J 4 bases, leaving 14 bases between the germline ends. This CDR3 region has 16 residues. CDR3 DNA: TGTGCCACCAGCAGAGCGGGAGGGACTTTAAATCAGCCCCAGCATTTT. It translates to CATSRAGGTLNQPQHF.

The chain couples TRBV27 to TRBJ2-1; TRBD2 matches 8 bases. The ends lost 1 base at V and 7 bases at J; junction bases unmatched: 15. Per germline, CDR1 MNHEY and CDR2 SMNVEV (reference sequence). This CDR3 region has 18 residues. CDR3 DNA: TGTGCCAGCAGTTTATGGGTCGGGGCGGGGGGAGTTAGGAATGAGCAGTTCTTC. This sequence encodes CASSLWVGAGGVRNEQFF.

The gene calls are TRBV18 and TRBJ1-1; TRBD1 agrees at 9 bases. Germline trimming cut 2 bases from V and 5 bases from J; bases unmatched to any gene: 9. Germline V gene sequence: CDR1 KGHSH, CDR2 LQKENI. CDR3 length: 16 residues. The CDR3 sequence: CASSPTDRGLRTEAFF. CDR3 in DNA: TGTGCCAGCTCACCAACGGACAGGGGATTGAGGACTGAAGCTTTCTTT.

In its sample, this clone was seen a few times. This chain connects TRBV5-4 to TRBJ2-7; 11 nucleotides match TRBD2. The CDR3 spans 14 residues. Germline V CDR1 and CDR2: SGHNT, YYREEE (reference sequence). V shed 4 bases and J 3 bases; nucleotides not matched to a gene: 3. The CDR3 spells CASSLAGGIYEQYF. The CDR3 region has the DNA TGTGCCAGCAGCCTAGCGGGGGGAATCTACGAGCAGTACTTC. Variable domain in full (rest from reference TRBV5-4 and TRBJ2-7): ETGVTQSPTHLIKTRGQQVTLRCSSQSGHNTVSWYQQALGQGPQFIFQYYREEENGRGNFPPRFSGLQFPNYSSELNVNALELDDSALYLCASSLAGGIYEQYFGPGTRLTVT.

The chain combines TRBV12-2 with TRBJ1-5. TRBV12-2 is a documented pseudogene. This CDR3 has 15 residues. DNA of the CDR3: TGTGCAAGTCGCTTAGTCACGGGAAAAAATCAGCCCCAGCATTTT. Translating it yields CASRLVTGKNQPQHF.

The CDR3 spells CASSLASGGRGETQYF. The CDR3 DNA follows: TGCGCCAGCAGCTTGGCTAGCGGGGGGCGGGGAGAGACCCAGTACTTC. This chain uses TRBV5-1 with TRBJ2-5; 11 nucleotides agree with TRBD2. The CDR3 totals 16 residues. From germline, CDR1 is SGHRS and CDR2 YFSETQ. Unmatched junction bases numbered 5, after V lost 0 bases and J lost 4 bases.

The rearrangement uses TRBV10-3 and TRBJ2-4, with 9 bases fitting TRBD1. The trim removed 3 bases at V and 0 bases at J, leaving 6 bases unmatched. The germline CDR1 and CDR2 sequences are ENHRY and SYGVKD. The CDR3 runs to 17 residues. CDR3 nucleotides: TGTGCCATCAGTGAACCGGGACAGGGTGTAGCCAAAAACATTCAGTACTTC. Translating gives CAISEPGQGVAKNIQYF.

This clone was detected once. This chain links TRBV27 with TRBJ2-1; TRBD1 aligns across 10 bases. In germline, CDR1 is MNHEY, CDR2 SMNVEV (reference sequence). The CDR3 covers 15 residues. The trim removed 6 bases at V and 6 bases at J, leaving 8 bases unmatched. CDR3 sequence reads: CASRQSGQGTNEQFF. The DNA of the CDR3 is TGTGCCAGCAGACAATCGGGACAGGGGACCAATGAGCAGTTCTTC.

This chain links TRBV19 with TRBJ2-3; D is possibly TRBD2 (6 bases). Germline V gene data show CDR1 as LNHDA and CDR2 as SQIVND (reference sequence). There are 12 residues in the CDR3. Between the trimmed V and J ends, which lost 5 bases and 8 bases, there was a span of 11 bases. Here the CDR3 reads CASSPYGSTQYF. The CDR3 DNA follows: TGTGCCAGTAGTCCCTACGGGAGTACGCAGTATTTT.

The rearrangement uses TRBV2 and TRBJ2-1; 12 bases are a match to TRBD2. The V and J ends lost 6 bases and 5 bases, in that order; junction bases with no gene match: 5. The CDR3 loop spans 15 amino acids. Germline V gives CDR1 SNHLY, CDR2 FYNNEI. CDR3 protein: CASRTRTSGDNEQFF. CDR3 in DNA: TGTGCCAGCAGAACCCGGACTAGCGGGGACAATGAGCAGTTCTTC.

The V gene is TRBV27, the J gene TRBJ2-7; TRBD1 agrees at 7 bases. Trimming took 2 bases from V and 6 from J; bases not matched to a gene: 10. CDR1 is MNHEY, CDR2 SMNVEV, per germline (reference sequence). CDR3 size: 15 residues. CDR3 sequence reads: CASSLTGDPQSEQYF. For the CDR3, the DNA is TGTGCCAGCAGTTTAACAGGGGACCCGCAAAGCGAGCAGTACTTC.

The chain combines TRBV2 with TRBJ2-3, with 12 bases lining up with TRBD2. This CDR3 contains 19 residues. V shed 0 bases, J shed 6 bases, and the junction held 13 bases outside the gene matches. Per the germline V gene, CDR1 is SNHLY and CDR2 is FYNNEI. The CDR3 region is CASSEAGRLAGGKRDTQYF. The CDR3 region has the DNA TGTGCCAGCAGTGAAGCGGGGAGGCTAGCGGGGGGGAAGCGGGATACGCAGTATTTT. Looking up the rest from reference TRBV2 and TRBJ2-3 gives the full variable domain: EPEVTQTPSHQVTQMGQEVILRCVPISNHLYFYWYRQILGQKVEFLVSFYNNEISEKSEIFDDQFSVERPDGSNFTLKIRSTKLEDSAMYFCASSEAGRLAGGKRDTQYFGPGTRLTVL.

This chain links TRBV5-1 with TRBJ2-1; TRBD2 matches at 12 bases. The CDR3 is 15 amino acids. Germline-derived CDR1 and CDR2 are SGHRS and YFSETQ. V dropped 3 bases and J dropped 8; count of bases not matched to a gene: 6. CDR3 sequence reads: CASSSLAGGQYEQFF. The CDR3 nucleotides read TGCGCCAGCAGCTCTCTAGCGGGGGGGCAGTATGAGCAGTTCTTC. Complete variable domain (other parts from reference TRBV5-1 and TRBJ2-1): KAGVTQTPRYLIKTRGQQVTLSCSPISGHRSVSWYQQTPGQGLQFLFEYFSETQRNKGNFPGRFSGRQFSNSRSEMNVSTLELGDSALYLCASSSLAGGQYEQFFGPGTRLTVL.

The V call is TRBV9, the J call TRBJ2-7; TRBD1 aligns across 7 bases. CDR1 SGDLS and CDR2 YYNGEE come from the germline V gene. V was pared by 2 bases and J by 2 bases, with 1 base of the junction left unmatched. This CDR3 comprises 13 residues. Written as DNA, the CDR3 is TGTGCCAGCAGCGTTGGGACAGCCTACGAGCAGTACTTC. Its translation: CASSVGTAYEQYF.

This sequence joins TRBV10-1 and TRBJ1-1, with a tentative D call TRBD1 (5 bases). CDR1 WNHNN and CDR2 SYGVQD come from the germline V gene (reference sequence). CDR3 size: 15 residues. V was clipped by 2 bases and J by 4 bases, with 14 bases between them. The CDR3 bases are TGCGCCAGCAGTGAGAGGGCAGGGTCGGCCACTGAAGCTTTCTTT. It is translated as CASSERAGSATEAFF.

The sample holds one count of this clone. The chain joins TRBV10-3 to TRBJ2-5; 13 bases line up with TRBD2. Germline CDR1 ENHRY, CDR2 SYGVKD. V lost 3 bases and J lost 1; bases outside the gene matches: 5. The CDR3 totals 17 residues. As DNA, the CDR3 is TGTGCCATCAGTGAAAGACTAGCGGGGGGCCCCCAAGAGACCCAGTACTTC. This gives the protein CAISERLAGGPQETQYF.

The V and J genes are TRBV7-3 and TRBJ2-5; 10 nucleotides match TRBD2. Germline V gene sequence: CDR1 SGHTA, CDR2 FQGTGA. V lost 5 bases and J lost 5; bases outside the gene matches: 5. This CDR3 spans 14 amino acids. CDR3 region: CASSPHSGGETQYF. CDR3 nucleotides: TGTGCCAGCAGCCCCCATAGCGGGGGGGAGACCCAGTACTTC.

The gene calls are TRBV7-8 and TRBJ2-1; possible D gene TRBD1, 6 bases. The CDR3 has 14 residues. CDR1 and CDR2 (germline): SGHVS, FQNEAQ. Trimming left V 5 bases short and J 5 bases short, with 13 bases between. Here the CDR3 reads CASSLGTSDNEQFF. The CDR3 DNA reads TGTGCCAGCAGCCTAGGGACATCCGACAATGAGCAGTTCTTC.